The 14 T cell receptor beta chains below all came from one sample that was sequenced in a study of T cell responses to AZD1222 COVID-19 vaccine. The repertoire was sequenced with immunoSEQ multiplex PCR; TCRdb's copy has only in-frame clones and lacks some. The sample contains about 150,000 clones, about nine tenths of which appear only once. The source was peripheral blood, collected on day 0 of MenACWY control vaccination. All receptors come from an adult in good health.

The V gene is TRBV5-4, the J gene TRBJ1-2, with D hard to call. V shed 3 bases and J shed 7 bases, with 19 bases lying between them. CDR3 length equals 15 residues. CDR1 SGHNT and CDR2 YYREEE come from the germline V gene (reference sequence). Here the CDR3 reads CASSSFTLLDGGYTF. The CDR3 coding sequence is TGTGCCAGCAGCTCCTTCACCCTCCTTGATGGTGGCTACACCTTC.

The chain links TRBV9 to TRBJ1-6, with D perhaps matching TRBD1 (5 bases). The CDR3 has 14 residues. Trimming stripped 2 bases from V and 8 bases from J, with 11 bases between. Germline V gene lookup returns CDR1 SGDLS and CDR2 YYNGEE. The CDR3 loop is CASSVGGFDSPLHF. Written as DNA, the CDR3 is TGTGCCAGCAGCGTTGGGGGTTTCGATTCACCCCTCCACTTT.

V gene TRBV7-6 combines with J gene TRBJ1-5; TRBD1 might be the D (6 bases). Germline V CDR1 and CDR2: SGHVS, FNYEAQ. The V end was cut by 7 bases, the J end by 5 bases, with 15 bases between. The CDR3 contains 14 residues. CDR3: CASNGGGRDQPQHF. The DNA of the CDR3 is TGTGCCAGCAACGGAGGGGGTCGTGATCAGCCCCAGCATTTT.

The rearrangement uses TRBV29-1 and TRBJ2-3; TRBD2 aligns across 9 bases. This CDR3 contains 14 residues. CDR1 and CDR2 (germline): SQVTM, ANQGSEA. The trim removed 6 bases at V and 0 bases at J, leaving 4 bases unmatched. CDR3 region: CSVATSGSTDTQYF. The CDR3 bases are TGCAGCGTGGCCACTAGCGGGAGCACAGATACGCAGTATTTT.

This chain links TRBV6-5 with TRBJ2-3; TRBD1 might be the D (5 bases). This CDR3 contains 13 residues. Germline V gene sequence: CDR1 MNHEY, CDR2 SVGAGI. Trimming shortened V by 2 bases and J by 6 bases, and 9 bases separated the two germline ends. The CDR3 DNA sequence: TGTGCCAGCAGTTACGTCAGGGCTGATACGCAGTATTTT. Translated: CASSYVRADTQYF.

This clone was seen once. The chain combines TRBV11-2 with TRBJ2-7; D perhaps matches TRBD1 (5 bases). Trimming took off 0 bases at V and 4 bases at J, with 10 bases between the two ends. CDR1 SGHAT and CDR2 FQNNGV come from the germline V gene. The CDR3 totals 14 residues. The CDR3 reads CASSLDPGQYEQYV. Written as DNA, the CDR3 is TGTGCCAGCAGCTTAGATCCAGGGCAATACGAGCAGTACGTC.

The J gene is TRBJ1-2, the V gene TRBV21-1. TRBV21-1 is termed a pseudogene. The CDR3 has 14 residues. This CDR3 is CASLRTAINYGYTF. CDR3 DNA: TGTGCCAGTCTAAGGACGGCAATTAACTATGGCTACACCTTC.

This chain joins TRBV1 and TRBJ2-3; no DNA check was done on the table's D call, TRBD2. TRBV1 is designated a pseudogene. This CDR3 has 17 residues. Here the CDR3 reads CTSSQDGERRIGDTQYF. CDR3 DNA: TGCACCAGCAGCCAAGATGGGGAGCGGAGGATAGGAGATACGCAGTATTTT.

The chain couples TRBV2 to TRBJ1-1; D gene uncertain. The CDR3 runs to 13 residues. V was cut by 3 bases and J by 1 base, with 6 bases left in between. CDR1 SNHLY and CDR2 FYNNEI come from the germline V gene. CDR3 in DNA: TGTGCCAGCAGTGAGTGGACGAACACTGAAGCTTTCTTT. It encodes CASSEWTNTEAFF.

The CDR3 loop reads CASSPNFPGTSTRDTQYF. For the CDR3, the DNA is TGTGCCAGCAGCCCGAACTTCCCCGGGACTAGCACAAGGGATACGCAGTATTTT. This rearrangement joins TRBV11-2 to TRBJ2-3; 9 bases are shared with TRBD2. Germline CDR1 reads SGHAT; CDR2 reads FQNNGV. J gave up 6 bases and V 5 bases, and 18 bases lay outside the gene matches. This CDR3 has 18 amino acids.

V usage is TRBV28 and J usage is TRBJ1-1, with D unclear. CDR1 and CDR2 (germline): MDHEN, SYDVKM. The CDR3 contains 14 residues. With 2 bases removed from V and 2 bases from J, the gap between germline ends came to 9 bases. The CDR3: CASSLIGPNTEAFF. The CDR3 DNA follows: TGTGCCAGCAGTTTAATCGGACCTAACACTGAAGCTTTCTTT.

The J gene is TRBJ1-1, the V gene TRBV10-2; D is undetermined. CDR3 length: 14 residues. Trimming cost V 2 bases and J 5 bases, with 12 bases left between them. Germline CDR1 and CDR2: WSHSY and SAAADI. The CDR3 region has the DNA TGCGCCAGCAGTGAGAGAGAGGTGGGGACTGAAGCTTTCTTT. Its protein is CASSEREVGTEAFF.

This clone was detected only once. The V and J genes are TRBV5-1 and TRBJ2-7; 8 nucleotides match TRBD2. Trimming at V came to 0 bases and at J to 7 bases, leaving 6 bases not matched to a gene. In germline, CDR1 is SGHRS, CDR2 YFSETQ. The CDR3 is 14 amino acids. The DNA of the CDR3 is TGCGCCAGCAGCTTGGGGCTCGGCGGGGGGGAGCAGTACTTC. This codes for CASSLGLGGGEQYF.

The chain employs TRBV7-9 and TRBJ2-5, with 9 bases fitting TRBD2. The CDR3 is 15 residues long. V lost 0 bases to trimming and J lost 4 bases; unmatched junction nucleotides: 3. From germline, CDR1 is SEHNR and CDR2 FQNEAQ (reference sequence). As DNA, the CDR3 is TGTGCCAGCAGCTTAGCAGCGGGGGGAAGAGAGACCCAGTACTTC. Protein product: CASSLAAGGRETQYF.